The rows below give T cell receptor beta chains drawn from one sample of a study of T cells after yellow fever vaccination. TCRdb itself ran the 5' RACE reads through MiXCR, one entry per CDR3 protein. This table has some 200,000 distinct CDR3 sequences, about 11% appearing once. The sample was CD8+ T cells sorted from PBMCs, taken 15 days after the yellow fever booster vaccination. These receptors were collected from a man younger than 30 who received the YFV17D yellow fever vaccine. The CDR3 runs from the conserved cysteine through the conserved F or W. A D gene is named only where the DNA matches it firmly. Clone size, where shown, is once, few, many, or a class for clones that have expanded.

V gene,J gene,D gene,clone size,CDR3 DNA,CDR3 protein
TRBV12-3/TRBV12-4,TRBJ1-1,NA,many,TGTGCCAGCAGTTCTCACACTGAAGCTTTCTTT,CASSSHTEAFF
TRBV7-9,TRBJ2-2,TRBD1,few,TGTGCCAGCTTGCACTACCGGGACAGTCCGACCGGGGAGCTGTTTTTT,CASLHYRDSPTGELFF
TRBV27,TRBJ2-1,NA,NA,TGTGCCAGCCGATACGGGGGACCCCTTTACAATGAGCAGTTCTTC,CASRYGGPLYNEQFF
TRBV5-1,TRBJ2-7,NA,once,TGCGCCAGCAGCTTGGTGGCAGGGAACGACGAGCAGTACTTC,CASSLVAGNDEQYF
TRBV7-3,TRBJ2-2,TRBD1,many,TGTGCCAGCAGCTCGGGACAGGGTTACACCGGGGAGCTGTTTTTT,CASSSGQGYTGELFF
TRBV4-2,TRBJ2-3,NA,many,TGTGCCAGCAGCCAAGATAGGGGCACAGATACGCAGTATTTT,CASSQDRGTDTQYF
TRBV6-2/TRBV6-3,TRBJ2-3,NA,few,TGTGCCAGCAGTTACCCTCCCGAGGGGAGGACAGATACGCAGTATTTT,CASSYPPEGRTDTQYF
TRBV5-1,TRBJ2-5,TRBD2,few,TGCGCCAGCAGCTTCTGGCGGGGGGATGAGACCCAGTACTTC,CASSFWRGDETQYF
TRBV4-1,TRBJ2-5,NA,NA,TGCGCCAGCAGCCAAGAAGCTCGTTGGGAGACCCAGTACTTC,CASSQEARWETQYF
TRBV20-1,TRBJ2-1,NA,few,TGCAGTGCTAGAGATTTGGGGGGCAGCTACAATGAGCAGTTCTTC,CSARDLGGSYNEQFF
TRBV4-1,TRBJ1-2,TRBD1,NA,TGCGCCAGCAGCCTTACAGGGGGTGGCTACACCTTC,CASSLTGGGYTF
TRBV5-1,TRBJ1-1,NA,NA,TGCGCCAGCAGTGGGGGGAAAACGAACACTGAAGCTTTCTTT,CASSGGKTNTEAFF
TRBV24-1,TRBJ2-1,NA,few,TGTGCCACCAGGGAGGTTGGGGACGGTGAGCAGTTCTTC,CATREVGDGEQFF
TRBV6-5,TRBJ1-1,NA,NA,TGTGCCAGCAGACCTGACAGCGCCTGGAACACTGAAGCTTTCTTT,CASRPDSAWNTEAFF
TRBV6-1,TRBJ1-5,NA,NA,TGTGCCAGCAGTGAAGATGCAGGGGTCTTCTTTCAGCCCCAGCATTTT,CASSEDAGVFFQPQHF
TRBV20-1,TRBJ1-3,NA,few,TGCAGTGCTAGAGATCCAGCCAGCTCTGGAAACACCATATATTTT,CSARDPASSGNTIYF
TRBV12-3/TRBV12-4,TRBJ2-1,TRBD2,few,TGTGCCAGCGGGCCTAGCGGGGGAAGGAATGAGCAGTTCTTC,CASGPSGGRNEQFF
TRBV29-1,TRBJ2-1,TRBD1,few,TGCAGCGTCGACGGACAGGGACACTACAATGAGCAGTTCTTC,CSVDGQGHYNEQFF
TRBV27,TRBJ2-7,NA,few,TGTGCCAGCTCTCCTTTGACAGCGTATAACGCCTACGAGCAGTACTTC,CASSPLTAYNAYEQYF
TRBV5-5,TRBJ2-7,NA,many,TGTGCCAGCAGCTTGGGAAGGAGCTCCTACGAGCAGTACTTC,CASSLGRSSYEQYF
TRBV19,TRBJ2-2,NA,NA,TGTGCCAGTAGTTTCACCCGGGGTCGTACCGGGGAGCTGTTTTTT,CASSFTRGRTGELFF
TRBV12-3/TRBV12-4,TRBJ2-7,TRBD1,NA,TGTGCCAGCACTGGGACAGGGTACGAGCAGTACTTC,CASTGTGYEQYF
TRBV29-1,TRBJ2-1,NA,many,TGCAGCGTTGCCGCCCGAGGGTTGAGGAATGAGCAGTTCTTC,CSVAARGLRNEQFF
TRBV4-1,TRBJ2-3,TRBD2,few,TGCGCCAGCAGCCACGGGACTAGCATCCCAGATACGCAGTATTTT,CASSHGTSIPDTQYF
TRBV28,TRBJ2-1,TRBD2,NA,TGTGCCAGCAGTTTCCTGAGCGGGGGAGGCTACAATGAGCAGTTCTTC,CASSFLSGGGYNEQFF
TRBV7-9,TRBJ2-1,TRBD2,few,TGTGCCAGCAGCTTGCCGACTAGCGGGGGGGCGTGGTATGAGCAGTTCTTC,CASSLPTSGGAWYEQFF
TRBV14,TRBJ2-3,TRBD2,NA,TGTGCCAGCAGCCAGAGTAGCGGGGGGGCCACAGATACGCAGTATTTT,CASSQSSGGATDTQYF
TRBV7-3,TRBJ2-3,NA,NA,TGTGCCAGCAGCTCTCTAGCGAGGGATACGCAGTATTTT,CASSSLARDTQYF
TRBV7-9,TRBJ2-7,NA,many,TGTGCCAGCAGCGTCGGACAGTGGGACGAGCAGTACTTC,CASSVGQWDEQYF
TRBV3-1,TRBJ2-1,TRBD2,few,TGTGCCAGCAGCCCGATTCGGACTAGCGGGGGTGACAATGAGCAGTTCTTC,CASSPIRTSGGDNEQFF
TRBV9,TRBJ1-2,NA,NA,TGTGCCAGCAGCGTAGGACGGGAGGCGCTTAACTATGGCTACACCTTC,CASSVGREALNYGYTF
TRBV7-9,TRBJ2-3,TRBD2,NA,TGTGCCAGCAGCCCCCGGGGACTAGCGGCCCTCACAGATACGCAGTATTTT,CASSPRGLAALTDTQYF
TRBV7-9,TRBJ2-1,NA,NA,TGTGCCAGCAGCGCGACAGGATTTCCCTCCTACAATGAGCAGTTCTTC,CASSATGFPSYNEQFF
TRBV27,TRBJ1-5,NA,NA,TGTGCCAGCAGTTTAGCAGGCCCCAATCAGCCCCAGCATTTT,CASSLAGPNQPQHF
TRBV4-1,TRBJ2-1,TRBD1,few,TGCGCCAGCAGGCCACAGGGGTCGTACAATGAGCAGTTCTTC,CASRPQGSYNEQFF
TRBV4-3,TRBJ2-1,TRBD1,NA,TGCGCCAGCAGCCAAGATCTTTTTCGGGACAGACATTCCGATGAGCAGTTCTTC,CASSQDLFRDRHSDEQFF